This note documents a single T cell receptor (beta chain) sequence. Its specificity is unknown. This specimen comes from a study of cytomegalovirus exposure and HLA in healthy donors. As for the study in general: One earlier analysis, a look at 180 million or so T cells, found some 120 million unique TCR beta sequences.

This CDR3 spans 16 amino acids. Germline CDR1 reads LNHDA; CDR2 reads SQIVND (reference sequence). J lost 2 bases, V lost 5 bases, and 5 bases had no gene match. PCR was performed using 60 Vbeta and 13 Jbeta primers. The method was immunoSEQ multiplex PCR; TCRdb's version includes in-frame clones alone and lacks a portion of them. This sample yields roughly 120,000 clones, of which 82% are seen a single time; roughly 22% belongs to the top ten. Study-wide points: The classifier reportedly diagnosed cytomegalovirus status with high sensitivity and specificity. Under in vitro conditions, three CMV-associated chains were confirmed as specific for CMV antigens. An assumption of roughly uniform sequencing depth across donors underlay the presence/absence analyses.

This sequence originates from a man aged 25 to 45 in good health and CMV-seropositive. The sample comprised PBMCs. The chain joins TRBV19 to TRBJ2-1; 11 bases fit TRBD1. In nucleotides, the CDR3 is TGTGCCAGTAGTGTCAGGACAGGGGGCCCCTACAATGAGCAGTTCTTC. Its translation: CASSVRTGGPYNEQFF.